This TCR beta chain was sequenced in a study of T cells in Graves' hyperthyroidism and ophthalmopathy (dated by TCRdb to the late 2010s). For the wider study: Peripheral blood was collected at initial diagnosis, before any treatment. For training and testing, the approximately 97 patients in the discovery cohort were randomly divided in a 7:3 ratio. Thyroid tissue and blood T-cell repertoires from roughly six Graves' hyperthyroidism patients were also compared in the study. After sampling, hyperthyroidism patients received methimazole starting at 30 mg daily, and ophthalmopathy patients received high-dose intravenous methylprednisolone. To identify TCR V-J signatures that set the groups apart, the researchers used a discovery cohort of 95 to 100 patients, made up of 40 to 45 with Graves' ophthalmopathy and 57 with stable Graves' hyperthyroidism. Prospective prediction of ophthalmopathy was tested in an independent validation cohort consisting of some 20 hyperthyroidism patients and approximately 16 patients who later progressed to ophthalmopathy. According to the paper, TCR Vbeta CDR3 sequencing was carried out on some 140 peripheral blood samples, which came from under 50 ophthalmopathy, around 75 hyperthyroidism and roughly 17 progressor patients. Broader findings and caveats from the paper: Ophthalmopathy was separated from stable hyperthyroidism by a 13 V-J signature model, with approximately 86% sensitivity and just over 81% specificity obtained in cross-validation and 80%/75% obtained in testing. Blood samples also contained most of the expanded thyroid clonotypes (frequency above 0.001), which suggests that blood repertoires may reflect thyroid immune responses. Sample size was not statistically predetermined, and investigators were not blinded to group allocation. In validation, the model predicted progression to ophthalmopathy a median of about 6.8 months before onset, with 65% to 71% sensitivity and almost 75% specificity.

The table lists this clonotype with many counts. The antigen it recognizes is unknown. No base quality values were provided; no much bigger clone lies one nucleotide off. At the junction V is shortened by 6 bases and J by 6 bases; bases outside the gene matches: 7. Via the germline V gene, CDR1 is SNHLY and CDR2 FYNNEI. Reading from cysteine to phenylalanine, the CDR3 counts 13 amino acids. CDR3 DNA is the only sequence kept; it has 39 bases, read in frame from the first base. A patient counted as having stable Graves' hyperthyroidism if no progression to ophthalmopathy occurred over 18 months of follow-up. The hyperthyroidism patients were between 18 and 65 years old and newly diagnosed, with a disease duration of less than 2 months. The study excluded patients with uncontrolled infections, other autoimmune diseases, pregnancy or lactation. Diagnoses were based on clinical symptoms, serum thyroxine and TRAb, thyroid ultrasound and orbital computed tomography. Ficoll-Paque density gradient centrifugation was used to isolate PBMCs from about 10 ml of fresh peripheral blood. Total RNA was extracted with Trizol reagent, and quality was checked on an Agilent 2100 Bioanalyzer.

TCR beta CDR3 regions were amplified from RNA transcripts. The TCR CDR3 was subjected to a first round of RT-PCR using the HTBI primer set and the Qiagen OneStep RT-PCR kit. The libraries were constructed in a second round of multiplex PCR and then size-selected and purified. The libraries were sequenced on an Illumina HiSeq2000 using paired-end 100 bp reads. Processing in the source paper ran as follows. Raw data were processed with SOAPnuke, discarding reads with adapters, uncalled bases, mean Phred below 15, or no exact constant-primer or identifier match. COPE v1.2.5 was used to merge high-quality paired reads, and clonotypes were defined as unique nucleotide sequences. Clonotypes were aligned to IMGT TRBV, TRBD and TRBJ reference segments using MiTCR v1.1. The analysis included only V-J combinations with a frequency above 0.0001, which together covered 99% to 99.2% of the repertoires. The TCS score was defined as F50 (clonal expansion) divided by E x V (chaos), with BLOSUM62-based TCRdist calculated between CDR3 peptides within each V-J. Welch's t-statistics and random forest reduced 500 to 650 V-J features to 10 to 15, which were used in a naive Bayes classifier (R e1071). Starting from the raw public reads, TCRdb applied fastp trimming at Q25, assembled clones with MiXCR and retained in-frame beta chains. Every CDR3 protein is listed once, alongside the most common genes and DNA of its rows. Clone size and V and J calls follow TCRdb, not the original study. The sample records some 440,000 distinct CDR3 sequences, 15% to 19% of which are singletons. The top ten constitute approximately 7.5% of the sample.

The receptor was derived from a woman between 18 and 30 years old with Graves' hyperthyroidism. The chain uses TRBV2 and TRBJ2-7, with 8 junctional bases fitting TRBD1. What was sequenced was blood. The CDR3 amino acid sequence is: CASRTTGVPEQYF. The DNA reads as follows: TGTGCCAGCAGGACGACAGGGGTTCCCGAGCAGTACTTC.